The 26 T cell receptor beta chains presented below share a single source sample, sequenced in a study of monozygotic twins with cystic fibrosis. Method: immunoSEQ multiplex PCR; TCRdb's copy keeps in-frame clones and lacks some. The table lists some 35,000 clones, 85% to 95% of them singletons. The material sequenced was blood. The source is a boy between 2 and 15 years old with cystic fibrosis.

The chain carries TRBV5-1 and TRBJ1-1; D call uncertain. CDR3 length equals 12 residues. The ends were cut back, 4 bases at V and 4 bases at J, with 8 bases in the middle. Germline lookup yields CDR1 SGHRS and CDR2 YFSETQ. The chain's CDR3 is CASSPGPTEAFF. For the CDR3, the DNA is TGCGCCAGCAGCCCGGGCCCCACTGAAGCTTTCTTT.

A single count supports this clone. In DNA, the CDR3 is TGTGCCAGCAGCTTAAGAGCTGATCAAGAGACCCAGTACTTC. Residues: CASSLRADQETQYF. This chain uses TRBV7-3 with TRBJ2-5; D remains ambiguous. CDR1 SGHTA and CDR2 FQGTGA come from the germline V gene. V lost 1 base and J lost 2, with 8 bases in between. The CDR3 is made up of 14 amino acids.

About this clone itself: Other DNA sequences in this sample translate to the same CDR3. V and J are TRBV18 and TRBJ2-3; D gene unclear. The V gene lost 3 bases and the J gene lost 0 bases, with 1 base spanning the gap. Germline V gene data show CDR1 as KGHSH and CDR2 as LQKENI. The CDR3 has 12 residues. CDR3 loop: CASSPSTDTQYF. The CDR3 nucleotides read TGTGCCAGCTCACCTAGCACAGATACGCAGTATTTT.

This chain uses TRBV7-2 with TRBJ1-1; D is uncertain. Germline lookup yields CDR1 SGHTA and CDR2 FQGNSA. CDR3 size: 12 residues. Trimming left V 5 bases short and J 6 bases short, with 10 bases between. The CDR3 is CASSPQRAEAFF. The DNA of the CDR3 is TGTGCCAGCAGCCCCCAAAGGGCTGAAGCTTTCTTT.

This clone came up a few times. V is TRBV6-5 and J is TRBJ1-2; 8 nucleotides match TRBD1. The CDR3 extends over 13 amino acids. The germline CDR1 and CDR2 sequences are MNHEY and SVGAGI. The V segment lost 9 bases and the J segment 8 bases; nucleotides outside the gene matches: 11. The CDR3 DNA is TGTGCCAGTCACCCAGGGGGCCGCTGGGGCTACACCTTC. Amino acids: CASHPGGRWGYTF.

The chain recombines TRBV4-1 with TRBJ1-1; D unclear. Looked up from germline, CDR1 is MGHRA and CDR2 is YSYEKL. With 0 bases removed from V and 5 bases from J, the gap between germline ends came to 13 bases. This CDR3 is 15 amino acids long. CDR3 DNA: TGCGCCAGCAGCCAAGATGTCGGACGAAGTACTGAAGCTTTCTTT. Protein: CASSQDVGRSTEAFF.

The chain has TRBV7-6 and TRBJ1-2; 12 bases fit TRBD1. The CDR3 extends over 16 amino acids. The trim removed 4 bases at V and 0 bases at J, leaving 3 bases unmatched. The germline V gene has CDR1 SGHVS and CDR2 FNYEAQ. CDR3 DNA: TGTGCCAGCAGCTGGGGACAGGGGGCGACTAACTATGGCTACACCTTC. Translated, it gives CASSWGQGATNYGYTF. Complete variable domain (other parts from reference TRBV7-6 and TRBJ1-2): GAGVSQSPRYKVTKRGQDVALRCDPISGHVSLYWYRQALGQGPEFLTYFNYEAQQDKSGLPNDRFSAERPEGSISTLTIQRTEQRDSAMYRCASSWGQGATNYGYTFGSGTRLTVV.

The chain joins TRBV5-4 to TRBJ2-5, with D possibly matching TRBD1 (6 bases). V lost 4 bases to trimming and J lost 2 bases, with 12 bases between them. Germline V gene sequence: CDR1 SGHNT, CDR2 YYREEE (reference sequence). There are 14 residues in the CDR3. CDR3 nucleotides: TGTGCCAGCAGCACGGACAGATTTCAAGAGACCCAGTACTTC. This encodes CASSTDRFQETQYF.

CDR3 region: CASTAGPLYNEQFF. CDR3 DNA: TGTGCCAGCACTGCGGGACCCCTATACAATGAGCAGTTCTTC. The chain couples TRBV7-2 to TRBJ2-1; the D gene is possibly TRBD2 (6 bases). V was cut by 7 bases and J by 4 bases, with 14 bases left in between. The CDR3 runs to 14 residues. Germline V gene lookup returns CDR1 SGHTA and CDR2 FQGNSA.

V and J are TRBV6-5 and TRBJ1-1; possible D gene TRBD1, 5 bases. The CDR3 runs to 16 residues. Germline V CDR1 and CDR2: MNHEY, SVGAGI. V lost 2 bases and J 11 bases, leaving 24 bases between the germline ends. The CDR3 nucleotides read TGTGCCAGCAGTTACCCCGGATTTGGAGGGGCGGTGAAGGCTTTCTTT. Translation gives CASSYPGFGGAVKAFF.

This chain uses TRBV5-6 with TRBJ2-1; D is unclear. CDR1 and CDR2 (germline): SGHDT, YYEEEE. This CDR3 region has 13 residues. V was cut by 7 bases and J by 3 bases, with 11 bases left in between. The DNA for the CDR3 is TGTGCCAGCTCGGAGCGTCTCTACAATGAGCAGTTCTTC. Translated, it gives CASSERLYNEQFF.

This clone occurred once. The V and J genes are TRBV5-1 and TRBJ2-2, with D perhaps TRBD2 (6 bases). V was shortened by 0 bases and J by 3 bases, with 12 bases between the two germline ends. Germline V gives CDR1 SGHRS, CDR2 YFSETQ. The CDR3 is 16 residues long. CDR3 nucleotide sequence: TGCGCCAGCAGCTTGGGTAAGGGACTGTACACCGGGGAGCTGTTTTTT. It yields the protein CASSLGKGLYTGELFF.

The chain is built from TRBV1 and TRBJ2-3; TRBD2, as called in the table, went unchecked against the DNA. TRBV1 is a recognized pseudogene. The CDR3 spans 17 residues. The DNA of the CDR3 is TGCACCAGCAGCCAAGAAGCACTAGCGGGGGCGGTAGATACGCAGTATTTT. Residues: CTSSQEALAGAVDTQYF.

The V gene is TRBV11-3, the J gene TRBJ1-4; no reliable D call. Per the germline V gene, CDR1 is SGHNT and CDR2 is YENEEA. This CDR3 contains 14 residues. Trimming pared 4 bases from V and 7 bases from J, leaving 13 bases between. The CDR3 bases are TGTGCCAGCAGCTATTTTGGGGTTGGTGAAAAACTGTTTTTT. Its translation is CASSYFGVGEKLFF.

J is TRBJ1-1 and V is TRBV5-1; D remains ambiguous. This CDR3 has 17 residues. Germline values: CDR1 SGHRS, CDR2 YFSETQ. Deletions cut 4 bases from V and 0 bases from J, with 19 bases between. The CDR3 DNA sequence: TGCGCCAGCAGCCCGGACGTGAGCTCCAGAATGAACACTGAAGCTTTCTTT. Its protein is CASSPDVSSRMNTEAFF.

The rearrangement uses TRBV4-1 and TRBJ2-7, with a tentative D call TRBD1 (6 bases). The V gene's germline CDR1 is MGHRA and CDR2 YSYEKL. Trimming pared 0 bases from V and 3 bases from J, leaving 18 bases between. The CDR3 sequence is 17 residues long. Here the CDR3 DNA reads TGCGCCAGCAGCCAAGACTACAGGGACCCGAACAGCTACGAGCAGTACTTC. It yields the protein CASSQDYRDPNSYEQYF.

The chain links TRBV5-4 to TRBJ1-5, with 9 bases that match TRBD1. The germline V gene has CDR1 SGHNT and CDR2 YYREEE (reference sequence). V lost 5 bases and J lost 4; bases outside the gene matches: 4. The CDR3 sequence is 14 residues long. CDR3 DNA sequence: TGTGCCAGCAGTATACAGGGGGCGAATCAGCCCCAGCATTTT. Translating it yields CASSIQGANQPQHF.

The CDR3 region has the DNA TGTGCCAGTAGTGCCCGGGACAGGGGGCGAGGCTACACCTTC. Its translation is CASSARDRGRGYTF. The V gene is TRBV19, the J gene TRBJ1-2; 12 bases map to TRBD1. The CDR3 has 14 residues. Germline values: CDR1 LNHDA, CDR2 SQIVND (reference sequence). V shed 5 bases and J 8 bases; nucleotides not matched to a gene: 6.

The chain joins TRBV27 to TRBJ1-5; 12 bases agree with TRBD1. V shed 6 bases and J 5 bases; nucleotides not matched to a gene: 5. Germline V gene sequence: CDR1 MNHEY, CDR2 SMNVEV (reference sequence). The CDR3 length is 15 residues. The CDR3, as DNA: TGTGCCAGCAGCGCCGGGACAGGGGGCTATCAGCCCCAGCATTTT. This sequence encodes CASSAGTGGYQPQHF.

The table lists this clone with a count of one. The V call is TRBV5-3, the J call TRBJ2-7; 9 bases map to TRBD2. TRBV5-3 is an ORF for which the function is uncertain. There are 15 residues in the CDR3. J lost 5 bases, V lost 4 bases, and 10 bases had no gene match. The CDR3 DNA sequence: TGTGCCAGAAGCCGTCAAAAGAAGCGGGGGGACGAGCAGTACTTC. Translating gives CARSRQKKRGDEQYF.

DNA for the CDR3: TGTGCCAGCAGTTTATCGAGAGGGGGCTACACTGAAGCTTTCTTT. This sequence encodes CASSLSRGGYTEAFF. The rearrangement uses TRBV27 and TRBJ1-1; 7 nucleotides line up with TRBD1. The CDR3 totals 15 residues. V lost 0 bases, J lost 3 bases, and 4 bases stayed unmatched. Germline V gene lookup returns CDR1 MNHEY and CDR2 SMNVEV (reference sequence).

The chain uses TRBV19 and TRBJ1-1; D perhaps matches TRBD1 (6 bases). CDR3 length equals 14 residues. From germline, CDR1 is LNHDA and CDR2 SQIVND (reference sequence). Deletions cut 1 base from V and 5 bases from J, with 11 bases between. The CDR3 nucleotides are TGTGCCAGTAGTATAGGAGGGGGAATGACTGAAGCTTTCTTT. The encoded protein is CASSIGGGMTEAFF.

The chain combines TRBV19 with TRBJ1-2, with D possibly TRBD1 on 5 matching bases. Trimming took 3 bases from V and 3 from J, leaving 8 bases between them. The CDR3 sequence is 13 residues long. The germline V gene encodes CDR1 LNHDA and CDR2 SQIVND (reference sequence). The CDR3 bases are TGTGCCAGTAGTATTCGGGGGGACTATGGCTACACCTTC. Translating gives CASSIRGDYGYTF. The whole variable domain, filled in from reference TRBV19 and TRBJ1-2, reads DGGITQSPKYLFRKEGQNVTLSCEQNLNHDAMYWYRQDPGQGLRLIYYSQIVNDFQKGDIAEGYSVSREKKESFPLTVTSAQKNPTAFYLCASSIRGDYGYTFGSGTRLTVV.

This sequence joins TRBV5-6 and TRBJ2-2, with 7 nucleotides matching TRBD1. After removal of 4 bases from V and 3 bases from J, the junction contained 9 bases not matched to a gene. The CDR3 totals 16 residues. Looked up from germline, CDR1 is SGHDT and CDR2 is YYEEEE. CDR3: CASSPRRQGDTGELFF. The CDR3, as DNA: TGTGCCAGCAGCCCCCGACGACAGGGAGACACCGGGGAGCTGTTTTTT.

The sample holds one count of this clone. The V gene is TRBV6-5, the J gene TRBJ2-7; 8 nucleotides agree with TRBD1. The CDR3 spans 12 residues. Germline-derived CDR1 and CDR2 are MNHEY and SVGAGI. Trimming at V came to 6 bases and at J to 2 bases, leaving 0 bases not matched to a gene. The CDR3 spells CASRDRAYEQYF. The CDR3 DNA reads as TGTGCCAGCAGGGACAGGGCCTACGAGCAGTACTTC.

The rearrangement joins TRBV2 to TRBJ2-7; D is undetermined. V gave up 1 base and J gave up 0 bases, with 10 bases separating them. The CDR3 extends over 15 amino acids. The germline V gene encodes CDR1 SNHLY and CDR2 FYNNEI. The DNA of the CDR3 is TGTGCCAGCAGTGAAGAACACCGAAGCTCCTACGAGCAGTACTTC. As protein: CASSEEHRSSYEQYF.